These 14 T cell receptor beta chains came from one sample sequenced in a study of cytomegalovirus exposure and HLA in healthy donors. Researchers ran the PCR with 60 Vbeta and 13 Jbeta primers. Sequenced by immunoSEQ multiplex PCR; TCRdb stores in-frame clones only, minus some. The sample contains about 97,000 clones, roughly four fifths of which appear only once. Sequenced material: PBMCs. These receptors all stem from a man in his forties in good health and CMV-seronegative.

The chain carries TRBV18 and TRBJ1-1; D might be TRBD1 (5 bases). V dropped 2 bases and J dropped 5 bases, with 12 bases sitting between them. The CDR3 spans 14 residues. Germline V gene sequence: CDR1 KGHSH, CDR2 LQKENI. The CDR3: CASSPRRGETEAFF. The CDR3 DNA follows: TGTGCCAGCTCACCAAGGAGGGGCGAGACTGAAGCTTTCTTT.

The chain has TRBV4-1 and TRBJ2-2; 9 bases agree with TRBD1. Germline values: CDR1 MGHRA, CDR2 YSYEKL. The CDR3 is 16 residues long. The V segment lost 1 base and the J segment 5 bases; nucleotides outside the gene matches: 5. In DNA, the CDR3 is TGCGCCAGCAGCCAAGGACAGGGGGTCCGAACCGGGGAGCTGTTTTTT. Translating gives CASSQGQGVRTGELFF.

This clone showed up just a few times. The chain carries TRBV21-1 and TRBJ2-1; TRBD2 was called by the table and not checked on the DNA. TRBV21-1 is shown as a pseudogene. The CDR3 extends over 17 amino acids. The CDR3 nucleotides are TGTGCCAGCAGCAACGAACTCCGGGGGTGGCGGGTTTGGGAGCAGTTCTTC. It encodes CASSNELRGWRVWEQFF.

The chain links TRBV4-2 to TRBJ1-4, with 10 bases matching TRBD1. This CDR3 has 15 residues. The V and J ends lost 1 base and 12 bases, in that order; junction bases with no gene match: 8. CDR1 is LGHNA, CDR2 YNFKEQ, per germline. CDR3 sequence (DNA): TGTGCCAGCAGCCAAGGGGTTGCGGACAGGGGGGAACTGTTTTTT. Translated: CASSQGVADRGELFF.

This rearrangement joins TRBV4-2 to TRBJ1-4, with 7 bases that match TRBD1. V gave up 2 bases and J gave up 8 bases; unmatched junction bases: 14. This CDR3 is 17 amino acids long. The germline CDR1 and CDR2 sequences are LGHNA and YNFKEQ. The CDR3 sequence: CASSQRGQGPLGEKLFF. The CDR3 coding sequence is TGTGCCAGCAGCCAAAGGGGGCAGGGTCCTTTAGGGGAAAAACTGTTTTTT.

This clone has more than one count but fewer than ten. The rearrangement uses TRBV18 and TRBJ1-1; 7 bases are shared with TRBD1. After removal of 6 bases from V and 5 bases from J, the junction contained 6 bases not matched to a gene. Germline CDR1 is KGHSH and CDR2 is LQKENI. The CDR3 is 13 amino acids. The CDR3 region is CASSLGTDTEAFF. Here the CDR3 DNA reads TGTGCCAGCTCCCTTGGGACAGATACTGAAGCTTTCTTT.

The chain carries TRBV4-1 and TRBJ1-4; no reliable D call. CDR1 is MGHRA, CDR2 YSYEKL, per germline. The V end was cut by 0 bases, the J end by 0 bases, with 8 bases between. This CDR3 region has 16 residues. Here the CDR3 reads CASSQDTAATNEKLFF. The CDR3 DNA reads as TGCGCCAGCAGCCAAGATACGGCGGCAACTAATGAAAAACTGTTTTTT.

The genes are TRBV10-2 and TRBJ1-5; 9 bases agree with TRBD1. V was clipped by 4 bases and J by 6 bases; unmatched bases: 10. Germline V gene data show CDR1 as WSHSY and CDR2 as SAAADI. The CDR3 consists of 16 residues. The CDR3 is CASSGEGQGRSQPQHF. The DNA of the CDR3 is TGCGCCAGCAGTGGAGAGGGACAGGGAAGATCTCAGCCCCAGCATTTT.

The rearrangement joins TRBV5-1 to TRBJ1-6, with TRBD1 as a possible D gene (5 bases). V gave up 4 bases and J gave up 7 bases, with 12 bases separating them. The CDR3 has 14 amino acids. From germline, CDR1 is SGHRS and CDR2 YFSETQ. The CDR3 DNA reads TGCGCCAGCAGCGCCCAGGGTACGAATTCACCCCTCCACTTT. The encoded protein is CASSAQGTNSPLHF.

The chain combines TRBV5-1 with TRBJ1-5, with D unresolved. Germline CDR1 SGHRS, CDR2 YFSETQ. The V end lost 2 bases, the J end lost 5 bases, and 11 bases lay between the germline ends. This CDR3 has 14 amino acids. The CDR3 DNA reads TGCGCCAGCAGCTTCGGAGGGTTGGATCAGCCCCAGCATTTT. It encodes CASSFGGLDQPQHF.

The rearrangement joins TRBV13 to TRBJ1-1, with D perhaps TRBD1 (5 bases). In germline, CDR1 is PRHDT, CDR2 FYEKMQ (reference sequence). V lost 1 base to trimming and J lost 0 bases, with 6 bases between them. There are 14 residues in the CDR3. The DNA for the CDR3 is TGTGCCAGCAGCTTAGAGGGGATGAACACTGAAGCTTTCTTT. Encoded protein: CASSLEGMNTEAFF.

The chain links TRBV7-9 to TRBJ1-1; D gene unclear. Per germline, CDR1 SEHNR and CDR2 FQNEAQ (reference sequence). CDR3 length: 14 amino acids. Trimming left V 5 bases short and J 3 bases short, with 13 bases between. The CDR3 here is CASSPPFEDTEAFF. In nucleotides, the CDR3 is TGTGCCAGCAGCCCCCCCTTTGAGGACACTGAAGCTTTCTTT.

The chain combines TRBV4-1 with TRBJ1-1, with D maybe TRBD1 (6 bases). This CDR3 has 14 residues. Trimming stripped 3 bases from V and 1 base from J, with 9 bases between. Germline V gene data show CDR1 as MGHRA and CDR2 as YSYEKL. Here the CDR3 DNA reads TGCGCCAGCAGCCACTTGACAGGGAACACTGAAGCTTTCTTT. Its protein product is CASSHLTGNTEAFF.

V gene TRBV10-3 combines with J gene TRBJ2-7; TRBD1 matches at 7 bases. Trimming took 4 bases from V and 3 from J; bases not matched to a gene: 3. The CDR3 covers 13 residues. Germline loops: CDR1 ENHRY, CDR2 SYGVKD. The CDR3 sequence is CAISVTGVYEQYF. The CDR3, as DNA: TGTGCCATCAGTGTAACAGGGGTCTACGAGCAGTACTTC.